Listed below are T cell receptor beta chains from one sample, sequenced in a study of cytomegalovirus exposure and HLA in healthy donors. Produced via immunoSEQ multiplex PCR; TCRdb's table is partial and in-frame only. The sample consists of fewer than 200,000 clones, about 85% of them appearing once. The specimen sequenced was PBMCs. These receptors were obtained from a man between 18 and 29 years old in good health and CMV-seropositive. Both conserved end residues are part of each CDR3. Fields, in order: J gene, V gene, clone size, D gene, CDR3 DNA, CDR3 protein. The D gene is left open where the match is weak. Rows may omit the clone size; those that give it use once, few, many or a size class.

TRBJ2-7 TRBV6-6 - - TGTGCCAGCAGTTACGTCAGGGACGAGCAGTACTTC CASSYVRDEQYF
TRBJ2-3 TRBV27 - TRBD2 TGTGCCAGCAGTCCCGGGACTAGCGGGGCCACAGATACGCAGTATTTT CASSPGTSGATDTQYF
TRBJ2-7 TRBV6-1 - TRBD1 TGTGCCAGCAGCCAGGGGGTACAAAGGGCCTACGAGCAGTACTTC CASSQGVQRAYEQYF
TRBJ2-5 TRBV7-7 - TRBD1 TGTGCCAGCAGCCGCGGGACAGGGGGGCAAGAGACCCAGTACTTC CASSRGTGGQETQYF
TRBJ2-1 TRBV27 - TRBD2 TGTGCCAGCAGTCCGGGGGGTGGTGAGCAGTTCTTC CASSPGGGEQFF
TRBJ1-2 TRBV4-1 - TRBD1 TGCGCCAGCGGACAGGGGGCGGATGGCTACACCTTC CASGQGADGYTF
TRBJ1-2 TRBV7-9 - TRBD1 TGTGCCAGCAGCTTACCCCGGACAGGGCACTATGGCTACACCTTC CASSLPRTGHYGYTF
TRBJ2-3 TRBV4-1 - TRBD1 TGCGCCAGCAGCCATATGCCGGGACAGGGAGCAGATACGCAGTATTTT CASSHMPGQGADTQYF
TRBJ1-4 TRBV7-9 - - TGTGCCAGCAGTCCTTTACAGGGATTGAATGAAAAACTGTTTTTT CASSPLQGLNEKLFF
TRBJ2-7 TRBV18 - - TGTGCCAGCTCACGGACAGCCTACGAGCAGTACTTC CASSRTAYEQYF
TRBJ2-3 TRBV30 - TRBD2 TGTGCCTGGAGTGTCAAACTAGCGGGACGAGATACGCAGTATTTT CAWSVKLAGRDTQYF
TRBJ2-5 TRBV5-1 - TRBD2 TGCGCCAGCAGCTTGAAAGGGAGGGGCAGCCAAGAGACCCAGTACTTC CASSLKGRGSQETQYF
TRBJ2-1 TRBV5-1 - TRBD2 TGCGCCAGCAGCCCGGGGGCGGCTAGCGGGAGTGCTAACAATGAGCAGTTCTTC CASSPGAASGSANNEQFF
TRBJ2-7 TRBV11-3 - - TGTGCCAGCACCGAACTCGGGGACTACGAGCAGTACTTC CASTELGDYEQYF
TRBJ1-6 TRBV15 - - TGTGCCACCAGCAGAGTTTTCAGGAATTCACCCCTCCACTTT CATSRVFRNSPLHF
TRBJ1-4 TRBV19 few - TGTGCCAGTAGGACCATACAGGGAAATGAAAAACTGTTTTTT CASRTIQGNEKLFF
TRBJ2-7 TRBV6-5 - TRBD2 TGTGCCAGCAGGCCTAGCGGGAGCCTACTTGAGCAGTACTTC CASRPSGSLLEQYF
TRBJ2-3 TRBV5-1 once TRBD2 TGCGCCAGCAGCCCTGGGGGTAGCGGGGGCACAGATACGCAGTATTTT CASSPGGSGGTDTQYF
TRBJ1-1 TRBV30 - - TGTGCCTGGATAGGAGTCGAAGCTTTCTTT CAWIGVEAFF
TRBJ2-1 TRBV5-4 once TRBD1 TGTGCCAGCAGCGGTTCCGGGACAGGGGTCTACAATGAGCAGTTCTTC CASSGSGTGVYNEQFF
TRBJ1-2 TRBV28 - TRBD1 TGTGCCAGCAGTTATCGGGGCCTGGGACAGGGATTCGTCAACTATGGCTACACCTTC CASSYRGLGQGFVNYGYTF
TRBJ1-1 TRBV10-3 once TRBD1 TGTGCCATCAGCAGACAGGGAAGGGACACTGAAGCTTTCTTT CAISRQGRDTEAFF
TRBJ2-5 TRBV2 - TRBD2 TGTGCCAGCGGGATCCCCCGGGGGGGGCCCTTGGAGACCCAGTACTTC CASGIPRGGPLETQYF